Presented here are 22 T cell receptor beta chains from one specimen sequenced in a study of post-analysis software for immune sequencing data. These receptors' targets are unknown. Incorporated into the TCR beta cDNA libraries were unique molecular identifiers, which served to reduce PCR and sequencing biases. TCRdb reprocessed the PCR reads with MiXCR, giving one entry per CDR3 protein. Among about 570,000 distinct CDR3 sequences listed, 30% to 40% were seen once. Whole-study results and caveats: Higher frequency in patients than in controls was seen for about five TRBV segments, with TRBV5-6, TRBV5-1 and TRBV20-1 among them.

Sequencing was done on a sample of blood. Every receptor here comes from a girl aged 2-17 years with multiple sclerosis.

The chain has TRBV19 and TRBJ1-2, with D perhaps TRBD1 (5 bases). CDR3 length: 12 amino acids. Trimming cost V 8 bases and J 4 bases, with 11 bases left between them. Germline V gene sequence: CDR1 LNHDA, CDR2 SQIVND (reference sequence). CDR3 coding DNA: TGTGCCAGTGGAGGGACGGCCTATGGCTACACCTTC. Its translation: CASGGTAYGYTF.

This clonotype showed up many times. V and J are TRBV7-6 and TRBJ2-5, with D unclear. The CDR3 totals 13 residues. CDR1 is SGHVS, CDR2 FNYEAQ, per germline. V dropped 5 bases and J dropped 4 bases, with 11 bases sitting between them. DNA for the CDR3: TGTGCCAGCAGCCTCAGGTTCGGAGAGACCCAGTACTTC. Translated: CASSLRFGETQYF.

The J gene is TRBJ2-3, the V gene TRBV5-1; D possibly matches TRBD1 or TRBD2 (6 bases each). The germline CDR1 and CDR2 sequences are SGHRS and YFSETQ. Trimming took 7 bases from V and 0 from J, leaving 15 bases between them. The CDR3 sequence is 15 residues long. The CDR3 nucleotides read TGCGCCAGCTCGAGCGAGGGGGGTAGCACAGATACGCAGTATTTT. Translation gives CASSSEGGSTDTQYF.

This chain joins TRBV11-2 and TRBJ2-2, with TRBD1 matching 7 bases. Germline CDR1 is SGHAT and CDR2 is FQNNGV. The length of the CDR3 is 18 residues. After removal of 8 bases from V and 1 base from J, the junction contained 16 bases not matched to a gene. CDR3 sequence reads: CASVPRGPDFLNTGELFF. CDR3 nucleotides: TGTGCCAGCGTCCCGAGGGGGCCTGATTTCTTGAACACCGGGGAGCTGTTTTTT.

The V gene is TRBV20-1, the J gene TRBJ1-5; 7 bases fit TRBD1. Looked up from germline, CDR1 is DFQATT and CDR2 is SNEGSKA (reference sequence). V lost 5 bases, J lost 0 bases, and 4 bases stayed unmatched. The CDR3 consists of 14 residues. The CDR3 DNA is TGCAGTGCTCCTCAGGGGGGTAGCAATCAGCCCCAGCATTTT. Translating gives CSAPQGGSNQPQHF.

The chain has TRBV20-1 and TRBJ2-5; TRBD2 matches at 7 bases. The junction had 16 bases not matched to a gene; V was cut back by 5 bases and J by 1 base. CDR1 and CDR2 from the germline V gene are DFQATT and SNEGSKA (reference sequence). The CDR3 totals 17 residues. The CDR3 DNA reads as TGCAGTGCTGGAGGGGTGCGGGCTAGCGGACGCCAAGAGACCCAGTACTTC. This encodes CSAGGVRASGRQETQYF.

This clonotype appeared a few times. The CDR3 spells CAISESGWGSQETQYF. In DNA form, the CDR3 reads TGTGCCATCAGTGAGTCGGGGTGGGGCAGCCAAGAGACCCAGTACTTC. V is TRBV10-3 and J is TRBJ2-5; D perhaps matches TRBD1 (5 bases). The CDR3 length is 16 residues. CDR1 is ENHRY and CDR2 is SYGVKD in the germline V gene. Between the trimmed V and J ends, which lost 0 bases and 1 base, there was a span of 12 bases.

The chain couples TRBV10-3 to TRBJ2-5; 15 bases map to TRBD2. This CDR3 is 15 amino acids long. The germline V gene has CDR1 ENHRY and CDR2 SYGVKD. J lost 5 bases, V lost 8 bases, and 6 bases had no gene match. This CDR3 reads CAIGTSGGFLETQYF. CDR3 sequence (DNA): TGTGCCATCGGGACTAGCGGGGGGTTTCTGGAGACCCAGTACTTC.

On this clonotype itself: A read error may produce the germline difference seen at one junction end. The J gene is TRBJ2-3, the V gene TRBV12-3 or TRBV12-4; D is perhaps TRBD2 (6 bases). The CDR3 runs 16 residues. The CDR3 nucleotides are TGTGCCAGCAGTCCCTATAGCGGAGTGACCTCAGATATGCAGTATTTT. Protein sequence: CASSPYSGVTSDMQYF.

There are a few counts of this clonotype. V gene TRBV6-5 combines with J gene TRBJ2-1; the match to TRBD1 covers 7 bases. CDR3 size: 18 residues. CDR1 and CDR2 from the germline V gene are MNHEY and SVGAGI. The J segment lost 0 bases and the V segment lost 2 bases, leaving 10 bases of the junction unmatched. The CDR3 here is CASSYPRGQSSSYNEQFF. The CDR3 DNA reads TGTGCCAGCAGTTACCCGAGGGGACAGTCGAGCTCCTACAATGAGCAGTTCTTC.

This clonotype was detected a few times. The chain has TRBV20-1 and TRBJ2-3, with D hard to call. V was pared by 6 bases and J by 2 bases, with 6 bases between. The CDR3 is 11 residues long. The V gene's germline CDR1 is DFQATT and CDR2 SNEGSKA (reference sequence). The CDR3 bases are TGCAGTGCCCAAATCACAGATACGCAGTATTTT. It translates to CSAQITDTQYF.

The CDR3 loop reads CASSSDQGDVDGYTF. Written as DNA, the CDR3 is TGTGCCAGCAGCTCCGACCAGGGGGATGTAGATGGCTACACCTTC. The V and J genes are TRBV13 and TRBJ1-2; 7 positions match TRBD1. The length of the CDR3 is 15 residues. The V gene's germline CDR1 is PRHDT and CDR2 FYEKMQ (reference sequence). With V trimmed by 4 bases and J by 6 bases, 11 bases remained unmatched.

V is TRBV10-3 and J is TRBJ2-3; unclear D gene. The V end was cut by 4 bases, the J end by 4 bases, with 6 bases between. CDR3 length: 12 residues. The V gene's germline CDR1 is ENHRY and CDR2 SYGVKD. The CDR3 DNA reads TGTGCCATCAGTGCGGGCGCAGATACGCAGTATTTT. Its protein is CAISAGADTQYF.

The rearrangement joins TRBV16 to TRBJ1-2; weak D call: TRBD1 (6 bases). V gave up 0 bases and J gave up 6 bases, with 14 bases separating them. Germline V CDR1 and CDR2: KGHSY, FQNENV. The CDR3 sequence is 15 residues long. This CDR3 is CASSQSEGGRNGYTF. CDR3 nucleotides: TGTGCCAGCAGCCAATCTGAGGGGGGAAGGAATGGCTACACCTTC.

The chain uses TRBV27 and TRBJ1-6; D ambiguous. Germline assignment: CDR1 MNHEY and CDR2 SMNVEV (reference sequence). V was pared by 7 bases and J by 6 bases, with 10 bases between. The CDR3 runs to 13 residues. The CDR3 coding sequence is TGTGCCAGCATGGGAACGAGTAATTCACCCCTCCACTTT. It translates to CASMGTSNSPLHF.

This clonotype was seen a single time. The V gene is TRBV20-1, the J gene TRBJ1-4, with D maybe TRBD1 (5 bases). With 3 bases removed from V and 0 bases from J, the gap between germline ends came to 5 bases. The CDR3 sequence is 13 residues long. CDR1 and CDR2 (germline): DFQATT, SNEGSKA (reference sequence). The CDR3 spells CSARDTTNEKLFF. As DNA, the CDR3 is TGCAGTGCTAGGGACACAACTAATGAAAAACTGTTTTTT.

The chain employs TRBV20-1 and TRBJ1-4; 7 positions match TRBD1. The germline CDR1 and CDR2 sequences are DFQATT and SNEGSKA (reference sequence). V was clipped by 1 base and J by 8 bases; unmatched bases: 4. This CDR3 is built from 13 residues. The chain's CDR3 is CSARGGGDEKLFF. In nucleotides, the CDR3 is TGCAGTGCTAGAGGAGGGGGCGACGAAAAACTGTTTTTT.

This clonotype was seen a handful of times. The V gene is TRBV6-1, the J gene TRBJ2-7; D possibly corresponds to TRBD1 (5 bases). CDR1 and CDR2 (germline): MNHNS, SASEGT. The germline V and J ends were trimmed by 4 bases and 3 bases, with 16 bases remaining between them. This CDR3 region has 15 residues. CDR3 residues: CASSAAGKQGYEQYF. CDR3 DNA sequence: TGTGCCAGCAGTGCCGCAGGGAAGCAGGGCTACGAGCAGTACTTC.

In the case of this clonotype: The junction departs from the called germline gene at one end, perhaps through a read error. V and J are TRBV10-3 and TRBJ2-1; 8 nucleotides align to TRBD2. This CDR3 is built from 15 residues. The germline V gene encodes CDR1 ENHRY and CDR2 SYGVKD. The CDR3 DNA follows: TGTGTCATCAGCCCCGGGGGGGGTTCGGGCAATGAGCAGTTCTTC. This encodes CVISPGGGSGNEQFF.

J is TRBJ2-7 and V is TRBV7-7; a possible D gene is TRBD2 (5 bases). CDR3 length equals 12 residues. Germline V lookup: CDR1 SSHAT, CDR2 FNYEAQ (reference sequence). Between the trimmed V and J ends, which lost 3 bases and 6 bases, there was a span of 9 bases. The CDR3 DNA reads TGTGCCAGCAGCTTGAGGGCCTTCGAGCAGTACTTC. Residues: CASSLRAFEQYF.

CDR3 nucleotide sequence: TGCAGTTCCAGGGCCGCCTATAATCAGCCCCAGCATTTT. This translates into CSSRAAYNQPQHF. This chain joins TRBV20-1 and TRBJ1-5, with D possibly matching TRBD1 (5 bases). Between the trimmed V and J ends, which lost 8 bases and 4 bases, there was a span of 15 bases. CDR1 DFQATT and CDR2 SNEGSKA come from the germline V gene (reference sequence). CDR3 length equals 13 residues.

This clonotype has just a few counts. Germline is not matched at one junction end, which may reflect a read error. The chain employs TRBV9 and TRBJ2-5, with D tentatively TRBD2 (5 bases). The germline gives CDR1 SGDLS, CDR2 YYNGEE. CDR3 size: 14 residues. This CDR3 is CASSRTGYQGTQYF. Here the CDR3 DNA reads TGTGCCAGCAGCAGGACGGGATATCAAGGGACCCAGTACTTC.